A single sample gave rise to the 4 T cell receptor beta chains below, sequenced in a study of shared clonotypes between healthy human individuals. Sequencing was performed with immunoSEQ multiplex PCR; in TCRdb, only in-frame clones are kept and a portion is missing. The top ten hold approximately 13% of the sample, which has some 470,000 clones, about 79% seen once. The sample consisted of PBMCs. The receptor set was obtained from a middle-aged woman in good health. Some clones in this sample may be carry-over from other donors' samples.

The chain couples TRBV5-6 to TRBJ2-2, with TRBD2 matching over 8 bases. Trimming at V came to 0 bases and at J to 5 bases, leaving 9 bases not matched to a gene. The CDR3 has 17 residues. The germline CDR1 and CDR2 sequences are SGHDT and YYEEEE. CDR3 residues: CASSLVASGRRTGELFF. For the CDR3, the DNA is TGTGCCAGCAGCTTGGTTGCGAGCGGGAGAAGAACCGGGGAGCTGTTTTTT.

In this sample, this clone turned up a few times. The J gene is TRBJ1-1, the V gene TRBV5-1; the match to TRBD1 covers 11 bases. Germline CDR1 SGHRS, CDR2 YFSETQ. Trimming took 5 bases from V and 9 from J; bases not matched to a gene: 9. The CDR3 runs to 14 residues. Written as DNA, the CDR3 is TGCGCCAGCAGAAACCCCTTGGACAGGGGGCAAGCTTTCTTT. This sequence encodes CASRNPLDRGQAFF.

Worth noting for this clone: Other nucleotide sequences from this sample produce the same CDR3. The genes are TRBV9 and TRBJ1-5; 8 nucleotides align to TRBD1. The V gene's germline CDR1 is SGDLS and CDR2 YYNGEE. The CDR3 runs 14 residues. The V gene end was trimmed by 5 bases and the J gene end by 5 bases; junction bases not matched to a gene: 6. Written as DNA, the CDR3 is TGTGCCAGCAGTGCCGGGACAGGAGATCAGCCCCAGCATTTT. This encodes CASSAGTGDQPQHF.

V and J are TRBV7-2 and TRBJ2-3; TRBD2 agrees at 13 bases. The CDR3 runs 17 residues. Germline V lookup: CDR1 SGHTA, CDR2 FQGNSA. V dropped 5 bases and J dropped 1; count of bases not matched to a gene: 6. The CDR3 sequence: CASSRSGLAGGTDTQYF. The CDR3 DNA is TGTGCCAGCAGCCGTTCTGGACTAGCGGGGGGCACAGATACGCAGTATTTT.